This T cell receptor beta chain was recorded in a study of shared clonotypes between healthy human individuals. Germline CDR1 SSHAT, CDR2 FNYEAQ (reference sequence). The CDR3 consists of 15 residues. Trimming shortened V by 5 bases and J by 0 bases, and 11 bases separated the two germline ends. Libraries were prepared by immunoSEQ multiplex PCR; TCRdb keeps only in-frame clonotypes and omits some of them. The data show about 600,000 clones, approximately 97% seen once. The J gene is TRBJ2-1, the V gene TRBV7-7; maybe TRBD2 (5 bases). Sequencing was carried out using naive CD4+ T cells sorted from blood. Subset reported: CD45RA+ positively selected. The origin of this receptor is a woman aged 25 to 39 in good health. CDR3 residues: CASSRTESSYNEQFF. In DNA form, the CDR3 reads TGTGCCAGCAGCCGGACTGAGAGCTCCTACAATGAGCAGTTCTTC.